These 6 T cell receptor beta chains came from one sample sequenced in a study of blood T cell repertoires in COVID-19. The repertoire was sequenced with immunoSEQ multiplex PCR; TCRdb's copy has only in-frame clones and lacks some. The profile covers about 80,000 clones, with 76% appearing a single time and approximately 15% taken by the ten largest. Sequenced material: peripheral blood. The receptors originated from a man between 65 and 85 years old with active or convalescent COVID-19.

The genes are TRBV9 and TRBJ1-1; D call uncertain. This CDR3 comprises 13 residues. Germline V CDR1 and CDR2: SGDLS, YYNGEE. The V gene lost 2 bases and the J gene lost 5 bases, with 10 bases spanning the gap. The CDR3 is CASSVVSGTEAFF. CDR3 bases: TGTGCCAGCAGCGTTGTTTCGGGGACTGAAGCTTTCTTT.

This clone was seen a single time. The chain carries TRBV4-1 and TRBJ1-6; D is undetermined. The germline V gene has CDR1 MGHRA and CDR2 YSYEKL. CDR3 length equals 14 residues. V was clipped by 4 bases and J by 5 bases, with 9 bases between them. The CDR3 DNA reads TGCGCCAGCAGCCGCCCGGAGAATAATTCACCCCTCCACTTT. Translated, it gives CASSRPENNSPLHF.

The chain joins TRBV5-4 to TRBJ1-1; 8 bases match TRBD1. V dropped 1 base and J dropped 10; count of bases not matched to a gene: 15. The CDR3 runs to 16 residues. Germline V gene sequence: CDR1 SGHNT, CDR2 YYREEE (reference sequence). The CDR3 protein is CASSLWGGQVAPAAFF. The CDR3 coding sequence is TGTGCCAGCAGCTTGTGGGGGGGACAGGTTGCACCTGCAGCTTTCTTT.

The chain links TRBV7-6 to TRBJ2-1, with 12 bases lining up with TRBD1. Germline CDR1 is SGHVS and CDR2 is FNYEAQ. The CDR3 is 15 amino acids. With V trimmed by 4 bases and J by 9 bases, 7 bases remained unmatched. DNA of the CDR3: TGTGCCAGCAGCTCGGGACAGGGGGCTTATCCTGAGCAGTTCTTC. This codes for CASSSGQGAYPEQFF.

This rearrangement joins TRBV6-5 to TRBJ1-2, with 7 bases lining up with TRBD1. The CDR3 is 14 amino acids. Germline V gives CDR1 MNHEY, CDR2 SVGAGI. With V trimmed by 10 bases and J by 8 bases, 16 bases remained unmatched. The CDR3 spells CATLPGQRAIGYTF. In DNA form, the CDR3 reads TGTGCCACCCTCCCGGGACAGAGGGCAATCGGCTACACCTTC.

The table lists this clone with a few counts. The V and J genes are TRBV2 and TRBJ2-7, with no clear D. The V end lost 2 bases, the J end lost 6 bases, and 8 bases lay between the germline ends. Germline V lookup: CDR1 SNHLY, CDR2 FYNNEI. CDR3 length: 12 amino acids. The CDR3 is CASSELGFEQYF. The CDR3, as DNA: TGTGCCAGCAGTGAACTGGGCTTCGAGCAGTACTTC.